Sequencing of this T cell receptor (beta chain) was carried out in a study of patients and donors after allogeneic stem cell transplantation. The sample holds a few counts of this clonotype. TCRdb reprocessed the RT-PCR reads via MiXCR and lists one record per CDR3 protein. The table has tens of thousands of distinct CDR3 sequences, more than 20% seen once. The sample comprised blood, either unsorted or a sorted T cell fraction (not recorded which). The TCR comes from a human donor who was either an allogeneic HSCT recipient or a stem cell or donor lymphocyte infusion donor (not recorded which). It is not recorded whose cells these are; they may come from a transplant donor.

CDR3 sequence reads: CASSLPILRGGDTEAFF. The CDR3 region has the DNA TGTGCCAGCAGCTTACCCATTCTCAGGGGAGGGGACACTGAAGCTTTCTTT. The V and J genes are TRBV7-2 and TRBJ1-1; TRBD1 is a possible D gene (6 bases). CDR3 length: 17 amino acids. V was trimmed by 2 bases and J by 3 bases, leaving 19 bases between them. Germline values: CDR1 SGHTA, CDR2 FQGNSA.